These 27 T cell receptor beta chains share one sample of origin, sequenced in a study of neurological immune-mediated disorders. TCRdb itself ran the 5' RACE reads through MiXCR, one entry per CDR3 protein. The sample yields about 46,000 distinct CDR3 sequences, roughly 2% seen once. The sequenced sample was PBMCs. These receptors all come from a woman between 40 and 55 years old with multiple sclerosis.

This clonotype occurred many times. The V gene is TRBV9, the J gene TRBJ2-3; unclear D gene. CDR1 is SGDLS, CDR2 YYNGEE, per germline. V gave up 3 bases and J gave up 1 base, with 15 bases separating them. The CDR3 contains 16 residues. CDR3 nucleotide sequence: TGTGCCAGCAGCGAATTTCCGTCTGTCGGCACAGATACGCAGTATTTT. Translation: CASSEFPSVGTDTQYF.

This clonotype was found many times. V usage is TRBV20-1 and J usage is TRBJ2-1, with 9 bases fitting TRBD1. Trimming removed 0 bases from V and 5 bases from J; junction bases left unmatched: 8. Germline values: CDR1 DFQATT, CDR2 SNEGSKA (reference sequence). The CDR3 covers 16 residues. In DNA form, the CDR3 reads TGCAGTGCTAGAGATCCCGGGACAGGGATCAACAATGAGCAGTTCTTC. Protein product: CSARDPGTGINNEQFF.

The sample holds many counts of this clonotype. The CDR3 loop reads CASSPSFTDTQYF. The CDR3 DNA sequence: TGTGCCAGCAGCCCTTCATTCACAGATACGCAGTATTTT. The rearrangement links TRBV27 to TRBJ2-3, with D uncertain. The germline V gene has CDR1 MNHEY and CDR2 SMNVEV (reference sequence). The length of the CDR3 is 13 residues. Trimming left V 6 bases short and J 2 bases short, with 9 bases between.

A few counts support this clonotype. This chain links TRBV29-1 with TRBJ1-1; D unresolved. CDR1 is SQVTM, CDR2 ANQGSEA, per germline. The CDR3 is 12 amino acids. Trimming shortened V by 4 bases and J by 0 bases, and 6 bases separated the two germline ends. The CDR3 DNA reads as TGCAGCGTTGTTCGTATGAACACTGAAGCTTTCTTT. This gives the protein CSVVRMNTEAFF.

In its sample, this clonotype was seen many times. The J gene is TRBJ2-2, the V gene TRBV20-1, with 11 bases fitting TRBD1. Per the germline V gene, CDR1 is DFQATT and CDR2 is SNEGSKA (reference sequence). The length of the CDR3 is 15 residues. V shed 0 bases and J 6 bases; nucleotides not matched to a gene: 3. CDR3 sequence (DNA): TGCAGTGCTAGAGAGGGACAGGGGGAGGCCGGGGAGCTGTTTTTT. Amino acid sequence: CSAREGQGEAGELFF.

This clonotype was observed at least ten times. The rearrangement joins TRBV10-3 to TRBJ2-7; TRBD1 matches 8 bases. Trimming at V came to 6 bases and at J to 5 bases, leaving 3 bases not matched to a gene. Germline CDR1 ENHRY, CDR2 SYGVKD. The CDR3 totals 12 residues. The CDR3 is CAIRGGQDEQYF. CDR3 coding DNA: TGTGCCATCAGAGGGGGACAGGACGAGCAGTACTTC.

This clonotype was found many times. This chain joins TRBV29-1 and TRBJ2-7, with D maybe TRBD1 (6 bases). CDR1 and CDR2 from the germline V gene are SQVTM and ANQGSEA. The CDR3 totals 11 residues. CDR3 in amino acids: CSIRGSYEQYF. In DNA, the CDR3 is TGCAGTATCAGGGGCTCCTACGAGCAGTACTTC.

By share, this clonotype ranks as medium-sized. The V gene is TRBV7-9, the J gene TRBJ2-1; no definite D call. The CDR3 totals 11 residues. Trimming removed 5 bases from V and 2 bases from J, with 1 base in between. Germline CDR1 reads SEHNR; CDR2 reads FQNEAQ (reference sequence). The CDR3 loop is CASSPYNEQFF. The CDR3 nucleotides read TGTGCCAGCAGCCCCTACAATGAGCAGTTCTTC.

This clonotype appeared a few times. This may be a read error: a much more frequent sequence differs by one nucleotide. The V gene is TRBV5-1, the J gene TRBJ2-4, with 7 bases that match TRBD1. Germline-derived CDR1 and CDR2 are SGHRS and YFSETQ. V trimming: 2 bases; J trimming: 0 bases; junction bases outside the gene matches: 5. The CDR3 totals 16 residues. CDR3 residues: CASSFQGGKAKNIQYF. As DNA, the CDR3 is TGCGCCAGCAGCTTCCAAGGGGGCAAAGCCAAAAACATTCAGTACTTC.

This clonotype was counted many times. The genes are TRBV20-1 and TRBJ2-7; possibly TRBD1 for D (5 bases). This CDR3 has 12 residues. CDR1 is DFQATT and CDR2 is SNEGSKA in the germline V gene (reference sequence). V lost 7 bases to trimming and J lost 0 bases, with 10 bases between them. The CDR3 spells CSGLRDSYEQYF. In DNA, the CDR3 is TGCAGTGGCCTCAGGGACTCCTACGAGCAGTACTTC.

This clonotype was detected only a few times. The chain joins TRBV18 to TRBJ1-3; 7 nucleotides agree with TRBD1. The CDR3 is 15 amino acids. Germline loops: CDR1 KGHSH, CDR2 LQKENI. The trim removed 1 base at V and 2 bases at J, leaving 2 bases unmatched. CDR3 protein: CASSPQGATGNTIYF. CDR3 DNA sequence: TGTGCCAGCTCACCACAGGGGGCGACTGGAAACACCATATATTTT.

This clonotype has ten or more counts. This chain uses TRBV5-1 with TRBJ1-1; 7 bases agree with TRBD1. Germline CDR1 reads SGHRS; CDR2 reads YFSETQ. V dropped 4 bases and J dropped 2; count of bases not matched to a gene: 8. The CDR3 loop spans 15 amino acids. The CDR3 DNA reads TGCGCCAGCAGCCCCAGGGACAGACGTAACACTGAAGCTTTCTTT. Its protein product is CASSPRDRRNTEAFF.

This clonotype showed up many times. The chain joins TRBV10-3 to TRBJ2-3; 9 positions agree with TRBD2. V gave up 6 bases and J gave up 2 bases; unmatched junction bases: 3. Germline CDR1 reads ENHRY; CDR2 reads SYGVKD. This CDR3 has 14 residues. The CDR3 region has the DNA TGTGCCATCAGACCTAGCGGGGCCACAGATACGCAGTATTTT. Translation: CAIRPSGATDTQYF.

This clonotype came up many times. DNA of the CDR3: TGTGCCAGCAGCTTAGCGGACAGCTCCTACGAGCAGTACTTC. Protein sequence: CASSLADSSYEQYF. The chain joins TRBV7-2 to TRBJ2-7; tentative D call: TRBD1 (6 bases). CDR3 length equals 14 residues. V was pared by 0 bases and J by 0 bases, with 6 bases between. CDR1 is SGHTA, CDR2 FQGNSA, per germline.

This clonotype was counted ten times or more. The rearrangement joins TRBV5-6 to TRBJ1-3; D gene uncertain. Trimming cost V 6 bases and J 4 bases, with 8 bases left between them. CDR1 and CDR2 from the germline V gene are SGHDT and YYEEEE. CDR3 length equals 12 residues. CDR3 amino acids: CASTLRGNTIYF. The CDR3 DNA is TGTGCCAGCACTTTACGGGGAAACACCATATATTTT.

This clonotype was detected ten times or more. The genes are TRBV20-1 and TRBJ2-1; D is uncertain. V lost 3 bases and J 1 base, leaving 13 bases between the germline ends. The V gene's germline CDR1 is DFQATT and CDR2 SNEGSKA (reference sequence). The CDR3 totals 15 residues. The DNA for the CDR3 is TGCAGTGCTAGTCCGGGTTGGGGATCCTACAATGAGCAGTTCTTC. Protein product: CSASPGWGSYNEQFF.

This clonotype has a count of ten or more. The gene calls are TRBV12-3 or TRBV12-4 and TRBJ1-5, with a tentative D call TRBD1 (6 bases). Deletions cut 4 bases from V and 3 bases from J, with 13 bases between. There are 15 residues in the CDR3. CDR3 amino acids: CASSSGRGYNQPQHF. The CDR3 DNA is TGTGCCAGCAGTTCAGGAAGGGGGTACAATCAGCCCCAGCATTTT.

This clonotype came up many times. In DNA, the CDR3 is TGTGCCAGCAGTACCAAAGGACAGGCCCCTGAAGCTTTCTTT. Translated, it gives CASSTKGQAPEAFF. The chain carries TRBV12-3 or TRBV12-4 and TRBJ1-1; TRBD1 agrees at 7 bases. The CDR3 has 14 amino acids. V was pared by 5 bases and J by 6 bases, with 9 bases of the junction left unmatched.

This clonotype has a count of ten or more. V usage is TRBV27 and J usage is TRBJ2-7; D may be TRBD2 (6 bases). The ends were cut back, 6 bases at V and 0 bases at J, with 12 bases in the middle. This CDR3 has 14 residues. CDR1 MNHEY and CDR2 SMNVEV come from the germline V gene (reference sequence). CDR3: CASSPGGSSYEQYF. Here the CDR3 DNA reads TGTGCCAGCAGCCCCGGGGGATCCTCCTACGAGCAGTACTTC.

This clonotype was recorded many times. V and J are TRBV6-6 and TRBJ2-3; possibly TRBD2 for D (7 bases). This CDR3 spans 18 amino acids. Trimming removed 0 bases from V and 2 bases from J, with 18 bases in between. The germline CDR1 and CDR2 sequences are MNHNY and SVGAGI (reference sequence). The CDR3 region has the DNA TGTGCCAGCAGTTACTCGATAGGTCGGGGGGCGGCCACAGATACGCAGTATTTT. Amino acid sequence: CASSYSIGRGAATDTQYF.

The sample holds many counts of this clonotype. The gene calls are TRBV20-1 and TRBJ2-7, with D possibly being TRBD2 (7 bases). From germline, CDR1 is DFQATT and CDR2 SNEGSKA (reference sequence). The CDR3 contains 14 residues. The V and J ends lost 3 bases and 4 bases respectively, with 16 bases between them. Here the CDR3 reads CSARGGPGVYEQYF. Here the CDR3 DNA reads TGCAGTGCTAGGGGGGGGCCAGGGGTGTACGAGCAGTACTTC.

This clonotype was found many times. The V gene is TRBV18, the J gene TRBJ2-3, with 7 bases fitting TRBD2. Trimming took 3 bases from V and 0 from J; bases not matched to a gene: 0. This CDR3 is built from 14 residues. Germline V CDR1 and CDR2: KGHSH, LQKENI. CDR3 sequence (DNA): TGTGCCAGCTCACCGGGGGGGAGCACAGATACGCAGTATTTT. Translation: CASSPGGSTDTQYF.

Comment on this clonotype: At one of its ends the junction is not consistent with the germline gene, which may arise from a read error. The chain links TRBV5-1 to TRBJ1-2, with D uncertain. CDR1 SGHRS and CDR2 YFSETQ come from the germline V gene. The CDR3 loop spans 14 amino acids. The CDR3 DNA is TGCGCCAACAGCTTGATGAGGCCAAACTATGGCTACACCTTC. Translation: CANSLMRPNYGYTF.

This clonotype showed up many times. V gene TRBV4-1 combines with J gene TRBJ1-2; no firm D call. Trimming stripped 1 base from V and 2 bases from J, with 8 bases between. This CDR3 is built from 14 residues. The germline gives CDR1 MGHRA, CDR2 YSYEKL. CDR3 bases: TGCGCCAGCAGCCAAGGGGCAGAGAACTATGGCTACACCTTC. Translating gives CASSQGAENYGYTF.

This clonotype was counted many times. The V gene is TRBV5-8, the J gene TRBJ2-5; the match to TRBD1 covers 7 bases. Germline V gene sequence: CDR1 SGHTS, CDR2 YDEGEE. This CDR3 spans 15 amino acids. V dropped 4 bases and J dropped 4; count of bases not matched to a gene: 10. CDR3 in amino acids: CASSIGQVDLETQYF. In nucleotides, the CDR3 is TGTGCCAGCAGCATCGGACAGGTCGATTTAGAGACCCAGTACTTC. The variable domain in full, with the rest retrieved from reference TRBV5-8 and TRBJ2-5, is EAGVTQSPTHLIKTRGQQATLRCSPISGHTSVYWYQQALGLGLQFLLWYDEGEERNRGNFPPRFSGRQFPNYSSELNVNALELEDSALYLCASSIGQVDLETQYFGPGTRLLVL.

This clonotype appeared many times. This sequence joins TRBV5-1 and TRBJ2-1, with D possibly matching TRBD2 (5 bases). This CDR3 has 15 residues. Looked up from germline, CDR1 is SGHRS and CDR2 is YFSETQ. Trimming left V 5 bases short and J 3 bases short, with 15 bases between. The CDR3 region is CASSLDRGGYNEQFF. Here the CDR3 DNA reads TGCGCCAGCAGTCTCGATCGGGGTGGCTACAATGAGCAGTTCTTC.

This clonotype has at least ten counts. The gene calls are TRBV6-5 and TRBJ2-7, with 7 bases aligning to TRBD1. This CDR3 spans 14 amino acids. Looked up from germline, CDR1 is MNHEY and CDR2 is SVGAGI. V lost 6 bases and J lost 4; bases outside the gene matches: 9. The CDR3 DNA reads TGTGCCAGCAGAATGGGGCAGGGGGTTTACGAGCAGTACTTC. The encoded protein is CASRMGQGVYEQYF.